Given below is one T cell receptor (beta chain) in context. Its antigen is undetermined. Germline values: CDR1 SGDLS, CDR2 YYNGEE. The CDR3 is made up of 15 amino acids. With 0 bases removed from V and 5 bases from J, the gap between germline ends came to 12 bases. The method was immunoSEQ multiplex PCR; TCRdb's version includes in-frame clones alone and lacks a portion of them. This sample has approximately 65,000 clones; about 92% occur once, and the top ten carry more than 0.85%. The data stem from a study of T cell clones after liver transplantation. Study-wide background: In this trial, immunosuppression withdrawal was attempted within 2 years of liver transplant. Blood was drawn pre-transplant, before withdrawal, and after full or failed withdrawal.

Study findings and constraints: Conclusions were preliminary, with small, heterogeneous patient groups. In a couple of subjects, few donor cells limited the measurable donor-reactive repertoire.

This chain joins TRBV9 and TRBJ2-1; perhaps TRBD2 as D (5 bases). This material consisted of CD4+ T cells from blood, taken nearly 26 months after liver transplant. The origin of this receptor is a human patient who received a liver transplant. The T cells may come from the graft donor. The CDR3 protein is CASSVAGRIDNEQFF. The DNA for the CDR3 is TGTGCCAGCAGCGTAGCGGGAAGGATAGACAATGAGCAGTTCTTC. Full variable domain (remainder filled in from reference TRBV9 and TRBJ2-1): DSGVTQTPKHLITATGQRVTLRCSPRSGDLSVYWYQQSLDQGLQFLIQYYNGEERAKGNILERFSAQQFPDLHSELNLSSLELGDSALYFCASSVAGRIDNEQFFGPGTRLTVL.